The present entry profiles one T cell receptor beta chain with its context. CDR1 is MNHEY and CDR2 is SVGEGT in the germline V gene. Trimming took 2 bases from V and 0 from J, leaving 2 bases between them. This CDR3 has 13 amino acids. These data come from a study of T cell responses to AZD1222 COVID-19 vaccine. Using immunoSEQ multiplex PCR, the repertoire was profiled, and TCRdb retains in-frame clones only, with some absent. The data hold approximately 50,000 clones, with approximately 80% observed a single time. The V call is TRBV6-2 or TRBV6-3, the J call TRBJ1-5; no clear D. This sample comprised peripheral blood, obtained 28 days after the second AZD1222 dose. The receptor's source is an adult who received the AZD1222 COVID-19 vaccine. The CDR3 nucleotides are TGTGCCAGCAGTTACGATAGCAATCAGCCCCAGCATTTT. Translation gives CASSYDSNQPQHF.